This T cell receptor (beta chain) was sequenced in a study of T cell responses to AZD1222 COVID-19 vaccine. The V end lost 2 bases, the J end lost 4 bases, and 9 bases lay between the germline ends. CDR1 is KGHSH, CDR2 LQKENI, per germline. The length of the CDR3 is 13 residues. The repertoire was sequenced with immunoSEQ multiplex PCR; TCRdb's copy has only in-frame clones and lacks some. This sample has 180,000 or so clones; about 88% occur once, and the top ten carry 20% to 30%. The TCR comes from an adult who received the AZD1222 COVID-19 vaccine. This chain links TRBV18 with TRBJ2-7; D unclear. Sequenced here: peripheral blood, sampled 28 days after the second AZD1222 dose. CDR3 nucleotides: TGTGCCAGCTCACCAACTCGGGCGTACGAGCAGTACTTC. It yields the protein CASSPTRAYEQYF. Drawing the rest from reference TRBV18 and TRBJ2-7, the complete variable domain is NAGVMQNPRHLVRRRGQEARLRCSPMKGHSHVYWYRQLPEEGLKFMVYLQKENIIDESGMPKERFSAEFPKEGPSILRIQQVVRGDSAAYFCASSPTRAYEQYFGPGTRLTVT.